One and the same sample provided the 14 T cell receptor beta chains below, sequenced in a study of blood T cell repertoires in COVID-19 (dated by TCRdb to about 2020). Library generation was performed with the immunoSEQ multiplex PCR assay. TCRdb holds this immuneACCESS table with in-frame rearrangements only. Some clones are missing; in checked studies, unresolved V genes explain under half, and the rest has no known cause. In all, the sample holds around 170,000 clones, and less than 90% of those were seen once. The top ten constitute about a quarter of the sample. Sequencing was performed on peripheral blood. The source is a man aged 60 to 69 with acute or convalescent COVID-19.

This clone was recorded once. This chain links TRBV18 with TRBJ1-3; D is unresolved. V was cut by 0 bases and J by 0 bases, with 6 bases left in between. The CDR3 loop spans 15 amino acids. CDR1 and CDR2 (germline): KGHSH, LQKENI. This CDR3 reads CASSPPSNSGNTIYF. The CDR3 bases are TGTGCCAGCTCACCACCGTCCAACTCTGGAAACACCATATATTTT.

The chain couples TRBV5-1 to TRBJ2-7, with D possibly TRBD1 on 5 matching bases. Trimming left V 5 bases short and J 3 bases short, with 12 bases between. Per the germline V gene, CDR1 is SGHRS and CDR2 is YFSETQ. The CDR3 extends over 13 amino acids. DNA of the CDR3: TGCGCCAGCAGGTTTACTCAGGGCTACGAGCAGTACTTC. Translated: CASRFTQGYEQYF. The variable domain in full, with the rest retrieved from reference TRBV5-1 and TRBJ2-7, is KAGVTQTPRYLIKTRGQQVTLSCSPISGHRSVSWYQQTPGQGLQFLFEYFSETQRNKGNFPGRFSGRQFSNSRSEMNVSTLELGDSALYLCASRFTQGYEQYFGPGTRLTVT.

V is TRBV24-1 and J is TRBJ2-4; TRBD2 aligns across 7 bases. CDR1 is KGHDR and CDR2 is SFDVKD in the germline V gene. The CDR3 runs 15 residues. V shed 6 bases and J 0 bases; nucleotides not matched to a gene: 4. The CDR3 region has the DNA TGTGCCACCAGTTCGGGGGGACTAGCCAAAAACATTCAGTACTTC. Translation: CATSSGGLAKNIQYF.

The DNA of the CDR3 is TGTGCCAGCAGCGACCCCCTGACTAGCCTATACGAGCAGTACTTC. This gives the protein CASSDPLTSLYEQYF. The chain recombines TRBV11-3 with TRBJ2-7, with 7 bases lining up with TRBD2. The CDR3 covers 15 residues. The V and J ends lost 5 bases and 4 bases, in that order; junction bases with no gene match: 11. Germline assignment: CDR1 SGHNT and CDR2 YENEEA.

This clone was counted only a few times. The CDR3, as DNA: TGCGCCAGCAGCTTGGCCAGAGGTAGCGGGCAAGAGACCCAGTACTTC. This gives the protein CASSLARGSGQETQYF. The chain combines TRBV5-1 with TRBJ2-5; 7 nucleotides match TRBD2. With 0 bases clipped from V and 2 bases from J, the junction kept 7 bases outside the gene matches. Germline V CDR1 and CDR2: SGHRS, YFSETQ. The CDR3 covers 16 residues.

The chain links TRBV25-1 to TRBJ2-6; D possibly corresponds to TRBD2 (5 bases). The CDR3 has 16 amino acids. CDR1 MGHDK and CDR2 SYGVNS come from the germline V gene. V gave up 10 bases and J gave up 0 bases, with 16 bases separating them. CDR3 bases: TGTGCCACCCAGGAGGCCGGCAGCTCTGGGGCCAACGTCCTGACTTTC. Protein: CATQEAGSSGANVLTF. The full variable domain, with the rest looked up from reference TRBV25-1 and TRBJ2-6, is EADIYQTPRYLVIGTGKKITLECSQTMGHDKMYWYQQDPGMELHLIHYSYGVNSTEKGDLSSESTVSRIRTEHFPLTLESARPSHTSQYLCATQEAGSSGANVLTFGAGSRLTVL.

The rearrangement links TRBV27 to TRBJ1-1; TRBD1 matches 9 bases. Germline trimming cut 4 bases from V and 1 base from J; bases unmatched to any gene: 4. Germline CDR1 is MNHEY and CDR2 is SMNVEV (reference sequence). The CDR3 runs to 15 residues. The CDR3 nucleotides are TGTGCCAGCAGTTCCCCGGGACAGGGGAACACTGAAGCTTTCTTT. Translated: CASSSPGQGNTEAFF.

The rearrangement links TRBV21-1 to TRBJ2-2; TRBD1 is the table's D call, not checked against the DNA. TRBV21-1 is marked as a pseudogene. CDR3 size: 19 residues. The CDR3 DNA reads TGTGCCAGCAGCTCCCTAGATTGGGGACAGGAAGGTCTCACCGGGGAGCTGTTTTTT. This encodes CASSSLDWGQEGLTGELFF.

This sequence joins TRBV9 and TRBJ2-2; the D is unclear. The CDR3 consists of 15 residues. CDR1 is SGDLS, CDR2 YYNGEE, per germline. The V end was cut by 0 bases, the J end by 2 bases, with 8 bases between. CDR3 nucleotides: TGTGCCAGCAGCGTAGTGGCGGTAAACACCGGGGAGCTGTTTTTT. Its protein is CASSVVAVNTGELFF.

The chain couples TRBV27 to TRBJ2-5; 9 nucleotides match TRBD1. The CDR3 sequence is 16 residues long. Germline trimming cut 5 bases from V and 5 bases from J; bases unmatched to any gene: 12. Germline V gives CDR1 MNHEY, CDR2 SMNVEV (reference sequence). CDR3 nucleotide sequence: TGTGCCAGCAGTCACGGGGATAACAGGGGGCTGGAGACCCAGTACTTC. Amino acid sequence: CASSHGDNRGLETQYF.

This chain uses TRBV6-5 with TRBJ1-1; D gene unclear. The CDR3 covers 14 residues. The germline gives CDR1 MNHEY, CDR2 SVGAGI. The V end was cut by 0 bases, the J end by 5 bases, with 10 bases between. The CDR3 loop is CASSYSPEATEAFF. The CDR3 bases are TGTGCCAGCAGTTACTCTCCAGAGGCGACTGAAGCTTTCTTT.

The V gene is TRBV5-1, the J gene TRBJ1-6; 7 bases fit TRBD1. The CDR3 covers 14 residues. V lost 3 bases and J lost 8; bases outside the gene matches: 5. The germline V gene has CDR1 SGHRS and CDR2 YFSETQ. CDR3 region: CASSSDRVYSPLHF. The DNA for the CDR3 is TGCGCCAGCAGCTCCGACAGGGTTTATTCACCCCTCCACTTT. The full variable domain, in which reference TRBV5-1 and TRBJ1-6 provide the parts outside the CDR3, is KAGVTQTPRYLIKTRGQQVTLSCSPISGHRSVSWYQQTPGQGLQFLFEYFSETQRNKGNFPGRFSGRQFSNSRSEMNVSTLELGDSALYLCASSSDRVYSPLHFGNGTRLTVT.

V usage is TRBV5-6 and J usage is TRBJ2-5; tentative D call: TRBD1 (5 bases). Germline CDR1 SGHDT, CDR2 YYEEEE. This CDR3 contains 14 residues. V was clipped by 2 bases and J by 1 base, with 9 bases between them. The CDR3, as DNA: TGTGCCAGCAGCTTTATCGACAGCCAAGAGACCCAGTACTTC. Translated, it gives CASSFIDSQETQYF.

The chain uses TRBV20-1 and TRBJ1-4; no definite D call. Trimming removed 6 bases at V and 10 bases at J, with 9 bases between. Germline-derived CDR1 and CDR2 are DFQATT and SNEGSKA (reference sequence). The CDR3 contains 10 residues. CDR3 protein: CSAQAGKLFF. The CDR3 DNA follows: TGCAGTGCCCAGGCGGGAAAACTGTTTTTT.